This T cell receptor beta chain was sequenced during a study of neoadjuvant anti-PD-1 for oral cavity cancer. Germline assignment: CDR1 SGHNT and CDR2 YYREEE (reference sequence). V dropped 4 bases and J dropped 2; count of bases not matched to a gene: 6. The CDR3 runs to 16 residues. Points from the study as a whole: Only a few patients per response group were TCR-analyzed; validation needed.

In regard to this clone: What it recognizes is unknown.

PBMC libraries mostly used around 460 ng of input genomic DNA, with six replicates per sample. Repertoires were generated with immunoSEQ multiplex PCR, while TCRdb's copy carries only in-frame clones and drops some. The repertoire holds about 81,000 clones, with 84% as singletons. Patients were newly diagnosed with stage II-IVA oral cavity squamous cell carcinoma without prior systemic or radiation treatment. The V call is TRBV5-4, the J call TRBJ2-6, with 7 nucleotides matching TRBD2. This sequence was found in a person between 35 and 79 years old with oral cavity squamous cell carcinoma. Here the sequenced sample was PBMCs, taken before nivolumab (anti-PD-1) treatment. The CDR3 reads CASSPQLATGANVLTF. CDR3 DNA: TGTGCCAGCAGCCCCCAACTAGCGACTGGGGCCAACGTCCTGACTTTC.